These 21 T cell receptor beta chains share one sample of origin, sequenced in a study of T cells in Graves' hyperthyroidism and ophthalmopathy. Authors of the study amplified TCR beta CDR3 regions from RNA transcripts. HTBI primers were used for first-round RT-PCR of the TCR CDR3. TCRdb independently ran MiXCR on the multiplex PCR reads; one entry per CDR3 protein. The sample lists around 300,000 distinct CDR3 sequences, about an eighth occurring once. Sequencing used blood. The receptors here all came from a woman aged 30 to 39 with Graves' hyperthyroidism that later progressed to Graves' ophthalmopathy.

This clonotype was counted at least ten times. This chain links TRBV29-1 with TRBJ2-3; no firm D call. The CDR3 spans 12 residues. Germline lookup yields CDR1 SQVTM and CDR2 ANQGSEA. V dropped 3 bases and J dropped 2 bases, with 6 bases sitting between them. The CDR3 coding sequence is TGCAGCGTTGAGCCTCACACAGATACGCAGTATTTT. Its translation: CSVEPHTDTQYF.

This clonotype showed up many times. The chain couples TRBV6-6 to TRBJ1-2; D remains ambiguous. The V gene lost 0 bases and the J gene lost 0 bases, with 11 bases spanning the gap. Per germline, CDR1 MNHNY and CDR2 SVGAGI (reference sequence). This CDR3 has 16 amino acids. The CDR3 nucleotides read TGTGCCAGCAGTTACTCGGCGCAGCCTCCTAACTATGGCTACACCTTC. Its protein is CASSYSAQPPNYGYTF.

V usage is TRBV20-1 and J usage is TRBJ2-3; the match to TRBD2 covers 7 bases. Germline V gene sequence: CDR1 DFQATT, CDR2 SNEGSKA (reference sequence). The CDR3 is 15 amino acids. V lost 5 bases, J lost 2 bases, and 10 bases stayed unmatched. Here the CDR3 DNA reads TGCAGTGCTCCTCCCCTAGCGGAGGACACAGATACGCAGTATTTT. This translates into CSAPPLAEDTDTQYF.

This clonotype has a count of ten or more. This sequence joins TRBV7-8 and TRBJ1-5; D is unresolved. CDR1 and CDR2 (germline): SGHVS, FQNEAQ. Trimming took 1 base from V and 9 from J, leaving 13 bases between them. This CDR3 spans 14 amino acids. The CDR3 DNA reads as TGTGCCAGCAGCTTAGGGGTCGGCTTAGTGCCCCAGCATTTT. Its protein product is CASSLGVGLVPQHF.

This clonotype was picked up many times. The chain carries TRBV5-1 and TRBJ1-2; D is undetermined. V shed 0 bases and J shed 9 bases, with 18 bases lying between them. Germline V CDR1 and CDR2: SGHRS, YFSETQ. There are 15 residues in the CDR3. CDR3 DNA sequence: TGCGCCAGCAGCTTGGTGGCAGCCGGAGATTTTCGCTACACCTTC. Translated, it gives CASSLVAAGDFRYTF.

This clonotype was seen many times. This chain uses TRBV3-1 with TRBJ2-5, with 11 bases that match TRBD1. This CDR3 has 18 residues. Germline CDR1 reads LGHDT; CDR2 reads YNNKEL (reference sequence). V was clipped by 5 bases and J by 4 bases; unmatched bases: 15. Here the CDR3 DNA reads TGTGCCAGCAGCACTCACCGGGGGACAGGGGGAGTGCGAGAGACCCAGTACTTC. This sequence encodes CASSTHRGTGGVRETQYF.

This clonotype has a count of ten or more. The chain links TRBV18 to TRBJ1-5, with D unclear. The CDR3 is made up of 12 amino acids. Germline-derived CDR1 and CDR2 are KGHSH and LQKENI. The ends were cut back, 4 bases at V and 7 bases at J, with 8 bases in the middle. The CDR3 nucleotides read TGTGCCAGCTCACTACTCGGGCAGCCCCAGCATTTT. Amino acid sequence: CASSLLGQPQHF. Variable domain in full (rest from reference TRBV18 and TRBJ1-5): NAGVMQNPRHLVRRRGQEARLRCSPMKGHSHVYWYRQLPEEGLKFMVYLQKENIIDESGMPKERFSAEFPKEGPSILRIQQVVRGDSAAYFCASSLLGQPQHFGDGTRLSIL.

Concerning this clonotype: Since a much larger clone is just one base distant, this may be a read error. The chain joins TRBV2 to TRBJ1-2; no firm D call. This CDR3 comprises 15 residues. From germline, CDR1 is SNHLY and CDR2 FYNNEI. The CDR3 bases are TGTGCCAGAAGTGAGTTGGTGCGGAGCTTTTATGGCTACACCTTC. This codes for CARSELVRSFYGYTF.

This clonotype has just a few counts. The chain uses TRBV20-1 and TRBJ1-5; 10 bases align to TRBD1. V gave up 5 bases and J gave up 0 bases; unmatched junction bases: 13. This CDR3 contains 18 residues. CDR1 DFQATT and CDR2 SNEGSKA come from the germline V gene (reference sequence). The CDR3 coding sequence is TGCAGTGCTGAGACAGGGGGCGGGGGGGGATATAGCAATCAGCCCCAGCATTTT. It is translated as CSAETGGGGGYSNQPQHF.

This clonotype was seen a handful of times. This rearrangement joins TRBV6-1 to TRBJ2-1; D is unresolved. The V gene lost 2 bases and the J gene lost 3 bases, with 2 bases spanning the gap. The CDR3 length is 12 residues. Germline values: CDR1 MNHNS, CDR2 SASEGT. As DNA, the CDR3 is TGTGCCAGCAGTGAACACTACAATGAGCAGTTCTTC. Translated: CASSEHYNEQFF.

The V gene is TRBV5-4, the J gene TRBJ2-7; D unclear. CDR1 and CDR2 from the germline V gene are SGHNT and YYREEE (reference sequence). The V and J ends lost 2 bases and 6 bases respectively, with 15 bases between them. The CDR3 loop spans 14 amino acids. CDR3 region: CASSFRVGQREQYF. The CDR3 coding sequence is TGTGCCAGCAGCTTTCGGGTGGGCCAGCGCGAGCAGTACTTC.

In this sample, this clonotype turned up many times. The CDR3 sequence is CSAWGVGRGETQYF. The CDR3 DNA follows: TGCAGTGCTTGGGGGGTCGGCCGAGGGGAGACCCAGTACTTC. The chain joins TRBV20-1 to TRBJ2-5; maybe TRBD2 (6 bases). V lost 5 bases and J lost 5, with 18 bases in between. CDR3 length: 14 residues. The germline CDR1 and CDR2 sequences are DFQATT and SNEGSKA (reference sequence).

This clonotype occurred many times. The rearrangement links TRBV7-2 to TRBJ2-5, with unresolved D. Per germline, CDR1 SGHTA and CDR2 FQGNSA. This CDR3 contains 13 residues. Trimming cost V 4 bases and J 5 bases, with 11 bases left between them. The CDR3 bases are TGTGCCAGCAGCTCTGGCCCACGGGAGACCCAGTACTTC. It yields the protein CASSSGPRETQYF. The full variable domain, rest sourced from reference TRBV7-2 and TRBJ2-5, is GAGVSQSPSNKVTEKGKDVELRCDPISGHTALYWYRQSLGQGLEFLIYFQGNSAPDKSGLPSDRFSAERTGGSVSTLTIQRTQQEDSAVYLCASSSGPRETQYFGPGTRLLVL.

This clonotype was counted many times. The chain has TRBV28 and TRBJ1-5; 10 positions match TRBD1. The CDR3 has 15 residues. Germline CDR1 MDHEN, CDR2 SYDVKM. V was clipped by 3 bases and J by 6 bases; unmatched bases: 5. CDR3 amino acids: CASSLDRGLSQPQHF. CDR3 in DNA: TGTGCCAGCAGTTTGGACAGGGGGTTAAGTCAGCCCCAGCATTTT.

In its sample, this clonotype was seen many times. The V and J genes are TRBV20-1 and TRBJ2-4; 7 bases line up with TRBD2. There are 15 residues in the CDR3. From germline, CDR1 is DFQATT and CDR2 SNEGSKA (reference sequence). J was trimmed by 3 bases and V by 2 bases; bases with no gene match: 7. CDR3 amino acids: CSARQRGSGKNIQYF. The CDR3 DNA reads TGCAGTGCTAGACAGCGGGGTTCGGGCAAAAACATTCAGTACTTC.

The chain links TRBV27 to TRBJ2-4, with D tentatively TRBD2 (6 bases). This CDR3 is 21 amino acids long. Germline lookup yields CDR1 MNHEY and CDR2 SMNVEV (reference sequence). V was clipped by 2 bases and J by 0 bases, with 26 bases between them. In DNA, the CDR3 is TGTGCCAGCAGTTTACCACCCGGGGGAGCGGAGATCTTACTAGCCAAAAACATTCAGTACTTC. Translated, it gives CASSLPPGGAEILLAKNIQYF.

This clonotype was seen a few times. The V call is TRBV10-3, the J call TRBJ2-7; a possible D gene is TRBD1 (6 bases). This CDR3 has 14 amino acids. Germline CDR1 ENHRY, CDR2 SYGVKD. Between the trimmed V and J ends, which lost 4 bases and 2 bases, there was a span of 12 bases. In nucleotides, the CDR3 is TGTGCCATCAGTGGGGTACAGGGCCCCTACGAGCAGTACTTC. It is translated as CAISGVQGPYEQYF.

This clonotype was counted a few times. This chain uses TRBV29-1 with TRBJ2-1, with TRBD2 matching 9 bases. Germline CDR1 SQVTM, CDR2 ANQGSEA. There are 11 residues in the CDR3. Trimming took 4 bases from V and 12 from J; bases not matched to a gene: 4. The CDR3 protein is CSVGGGRGQFF. CDR3 coding DNA: TGCAGCGTTGGGGGCGGGAGGGGGCAGTTCTTC.

The table lists this clonotype with a few counts. This chain joins TRBV6-2 or TRBV6-3 and TRBJ2-1; a possible D gene is TRBD1 (6 bases). CDR3 length: 14 residues. CDR1 and CDR2 from the germline V gene are MNHEY and SVGEGT. Trimming cost V 6 bases and J 5 bases, with 14 bases left between them. The CDR3, as DNA: TGTGCCAGCAGGGGAGCAGGGGTCCACAATGAGCAGTTCTTC. It translates to CASRGAGVHNEQFF.

This clonotype has a count of ten or more. The chain links TRBV20-1 to TRBJ2-7; D gene ambiguous. The germline V gene encodes CDR1 DFQATT and CDR2 SNEGSKA (reference sequence). This CDR3 is 15 amino acids long. V was shortened by 5 bases and J by 0 bases, with 17 bases between the two germline ends. In DNA form, the CDR3 reads TGCAGTGCTGCCGAGGCCGCAATCGGCTCCTACGAGCAGTACTTC. It codes for CSAAEAAIGSYEQYF.

Of note for this clonotype: A single base separates this from a much larger clone, so it may be a read error. The chain has TRBV29-1 and TRBJ2-1; possibly TRBD1 or TRBD2 for D (5 bases each). This CDR3 has 12 residues. The V end lost 1 base, the J end lost 9 bases, and 10 bases lay between the germline ends. Germline loops: CDR1 SQVTM, CDR2 ANQGSEA. The CDR3 DNA reads as TGCAGCGTTGAAGCGGGGACGGGTGAGCAGTTCTTC. It is translated as CSVEAGTGEQFF.